The TCR beta chain described here comes from a study of blood T cell repertoires in COVID-19. CDR1 is SNHLY, CDR2 FYNNEI, per germline. The CDR3 contains 15 residues. The J segment lost 3 bases and the V segment lost 0 bases, leaving 4 bases of the junction unmatched. Data came from immunoSEQ multiplex PCR; TCRdb stores just in-frame clones and leaves some out. This table holds about 45,000 clones, around 80% found once. Sequencing was done on a sample of peripheral blood. This sequence originates from a man at least 80 years old in a cohort sampled during active COVID-19. The genes are TRBV2 and TRBJ2-7, with TRBD2 matching over 8 bases. The CDR3 nucleotides read TGTGCCAGCAGTGAAGCAAGCGGGGGCTACTACGAGCAGTACTTC. Its translation: CASSEASGGYYEQYF.